The next 10 T cell receptor beta chains were all read from a single sample in a study of control samples from healthy donors and cancer patients. TCRdb's copy holds only in-frame clones and misses some; the assay was immunoSEQ multiplex PCR. Of about 86,000 clones listed, approximately 94% are singletons. The sample taken for sequencing was blood. Receptors originate from a woman aged 18 to 35 in good health.

This chain connects TRBV11-2 to TRBJ1-1; D remains unclear. The germline V gene has CDR1 SGHAT and CDR2 FQNNGV. There are 12 residues in the CDR3. V lost 5 bases to trimming and J lost 4 bases, with 8 bases between them. The CDR3 sequence: CASSQIGTEAFF. The CDR3 coding sequence is TGTGCCAGCAGCCAAATTGGCACTGAAGCTTTCTTT.

This chain links TRBV5-1 with TRBJ2-6; D gene unclear. V lost 5 bases to trimming and J lost 0 bases, with 6 bases between them. Germline V gene lookup returns CDR1 SGHRS and CDR2 YFSETQ. This CDR3 contains 14 residues. The CDR3 region is CASSVSSGANVLTF. For the CDR3, the DNA is TGCGCCAGCAGTGTAAGCTCTGGGGCCAACGTCCTGACTTTC.

The chain carries TRBV28 and TRBJ1-1; D is perhaps TRBD1 (5 bases). Germline V lookup: CDR1 MDHEN, CDR2 SYDVKM. V was pared by 3 bases and J by 4 bases, with 21 bases between. The CDR3 spans 17 residues. CDR3 amino acids: CASSLRKGRGLGTEAFF. The CDR3 DNA reads as TGTGCCAGCAGTTTGAGGAAGGGAAGGGGACTAGGCACTGAAGCTTTCTTT.

This chain links TRBV5-8 with TRBJ1-2; TRBD1 aligns across 7 bases. The CDR3 is 14 amino acids. The J segment lost 6 bases and the V segment lost 0 bases, leaving 5 bases of the junction unmatched. Germline loops: CDR1 SGHTS, CDR2 YDEGEE. The DNA of the CDR3 is TGTGCCAGCAGCTTGGCCGGGACAGCTAATGGCTACACCTTC. Protein sequence: CASSLAGTANGYTF.

This clone was detected once. The chain has TRBV5-3 and TRBJ1-4; 9 nucleotides agree with TRBD1. TRBV5-3 qualifies as an ORF whose function is uncertain. J lost 7 bases, V lost 5 bases, and 9 bases had no gene match. The CDR3 has 15 amino acids. CDR3 loop: CARRPSGQGIEKLFF. Written as DNA, the CDR3 is TGTGCCAGAAGACCCTCCGGACAGGGGATTGAAAAACTGTTTTTT.

The J gene is TRBJ1-2, the V gene TRBV28, with D perhaps matching TRBD1 (6 bases). Germline loops: CDR1 MDHEN, CDR2 SYDVKM. With 3 bases removed from V and 6 bases from J, the gap between germline ends came to 11 bases. This CDR3 has 13 residues. CDR3 amino acids: CASSFPTGNGYTF. DNA for the CDR3: TGTGCCAGCAGTTTCCCGACAGGAAATGGCTACACCTTC.

The CDR3: CASSLLTGGGNQPQHF. For the CDR3, the DNA is TGTGCCAGCAGCCTGCTCACAGGGGGCGGCAATCAGCCCCAGCATTTT. The V and J genes are TRBV28 and TRBJ1-5; 9 bases map to TRBD1. The germline gives CDR1 MDHEN, CDR2 SYDVKM. This CDR3 is built from 16 residues. Trimming at V came to 6 bases and at J to 2 bases, leaving 8 bases not matched to a gene.

The V and J genes are TRBV5-4 and TRBJ2-1; no definite D call. Germline assignment: CDR1 SGHNT and CDR2 YYREEE (reference sequence). The CDR3 contains 13 residues. V was cut by 1 base and J by 7 bases, with 9 bases left in between. In DNA, the CDR3 is TGTGCCAGCAGCTTGAAGACCCGGAATGAGCAGTTCTTC. Translating it yields CASSLKTRNEQFF.

The genes are TRBV18 and TRBJ1-2; a weak D match, TRBD1 (5 bases). CDR3 length: 12 amino acids. Between the trimmed V and J ends, which lost 1 base and 8 bases, there was a span of 8 bases. Germline lookup yields CDR1 KGHSH and CDR2 LQKENI. This chain's CDR3 is CASSPRGDGYTF. In nucleotides, the CDR3 is TGTGCCAGCTCACCACGAGGGGACGGCTACACCTTC.

This chain connects TRBV15 to TRBJ1-3; D is possibly TRBD1 (6 bases). Trimming pared 2 bases from V and 2 bases from J, leaving 10 bases between. This CDR3 contains 15 residues. The germline gives CDR1 LNHNV, CDR2 YYDKDF (reference sequence). The CDR3 here is CATSRFTGTGNTIYF. The CDR3 coding sequence is TGTGCCACCAGCAGATTTACAGGGACTGGAAACACCATATATTTT.